Below, 4 T cell receptor beta chains from the same sample are listed, as sequenced in a study of blood T cell repertoires in COVID-19. Here immunoSEQ multiplex PCR was the method, and the copy in TCRdb shows in-frame clones only, minus some. Here the sample spans fewer than 400,000 clones, more than 70% being singletons. The sequenced sample was peripheral blood. Receptors were obtained from a man in his thirties or forties with active or convalescent COVID-19.

The chain is built from TRBV27 and TRBJ1-6; TRBD1 aligns across 10 bases. The junction had 7 bases not matched to a gene; V was cut back by 2 bases and J by 6 bases. This CDR3 region has 17 residues. In germline, CDR1 is MNHEY, CDR2 SMNVEV (reference sequence). The CDR3 spells CASSLHGQGVGNSPLHF. The CDR3 coding sequence is TGTGCCAGCAGTTTACACGGACAGGGGGTTGGTAATTCACCCCTCCACTTT.

The chain is built from TRBV21-1 and TRBJ1-4; the table's D call TRBD1 went unverified against the DNA. TRBV21-1 is reported as a pseudogene. The CDR3 has 15 residues. The CDR3 region has the DNA TGTGCCAGCAGCACCCACAGGGAGCCGAATGAAAAACTGTTTTTT. It translates to CASSTHREPNEKLFF.

The rearrangement uses TRBV28 and TRBJ2-7; D uncertain. Germline V gene sequence: CDR1 MDHEN, CDR2 SYDVKM. The ends were cut back, 8 bases at V and 5 bases at J, with 7 bases in the middle. This CDR3 is built from 10 residues. CDR3 sequence reads: CASVGDEQYF. In DNA form, the CDR3 reads TGTGCCAGCGTGGGCGACGAGCAGTACTTC.

The J gene is TRBJ2-2, the V gene TRBV9, with D unresolved. Trimming left V 2 bases short and J 0 bases short, with 5 bases between. This CDR3 comprises 14 residues. Germline-derived CDR1 and CDR2 are SGDLS and YYNGEE. CDR3 DNA: TGTGCCAGCAGCGTTGAGGCGAACACCGGGGAGCTGTTTTTT. Translating gives CASSVEANTGELFF.